Listed below are T cell receptor beta chains from one sample, sequenced in a study of T cells in Graves' hyperthyroidism and ophthalmopathy. One entry per CDR3 protein, called by TCRdb with MiXCR from the multiplex PCR reads. This sample carries nearly 750,000 distinct CDR3 sequences, under 45% of them seen once, and the ten largest clones take approximately 31%. Sequencing used blood. These receptors came from a woman between 40 and 50 years old with Graves' hyperthyroidism. Both conserved end residues are part of each CDR3.

CDR3aa,v_gene,j_gene
CASSPWVSETQYF,TRBV5-6,TRBJ2-5
CASSPTEVSDEQYF,TRBV5-1,TRBJ2-7
CSASQPGKETQYF,TRBV20-1,TRBJ2-5
CASSWLPQEETQYF,TRBV6-5,TRBJ2-5
CAPRFGRETQYF,TRBV2,TRBJ2-5
CASSLSSGADYGYTF,TRBV2,TRBJ1-2
CASSRFRRANEKLFF,TRBV19,TRBJ1-4
CASSYSTAGTGELFF,TRBV6-5,TRBJ2-2
CASSLVSETNSGNTIYF,TRBV5-1,TRBJ1-3
CASSVEEWLETQYF,TRBV7-2,TRBJ2-5
CASSELVGTGELFF,TRBV10-1,TRBJ2-2
CASSAGQVSADTEAFF,TRBV10-2,TRBJ1-1
CASSAGTGGYGYTF,TRBV12-3/TRBV12-4,TRBJ1-2
CSVALDRREQYF,TRBV29-1,TRBJ2-7
CASSSGTGLHYGYTF,TRBV7-2,TRBJ1-2
CASLQTSSSYNSPLHF,TRBV7-9,TRBJ1-6
CSLGRLHSTNEKLFF,TRBV20-1,TRBJ1-4
CASRSQGYGTDTQYF,TRBV2,TRBJ2-3
CSASGQGQETQYF,TRBV20-1,TRBJ2-5
CASSTGRLYEQYF,TRBV5-1,TRBJ2-7
CASSPQQVNQPQHF,TRBV7-8,TRBJ1-5
CASSYHGRPEFF,TRBV12-3/TRBV12-4,TRBJ2-1
CASRTGGYNQPQHF,TRBV6-2/TRBV6-3,TRBJ1-5
CASSVRGDTETTEAFF,TRBV9,TRBJ1-1
CAGRATGNTGELFF,TRBV19,TRBJ2-2
CASSSRLTNYGYTF,TRBV27,TRBJ1-2
CSAKDSITSYEQYF,TRBV20-1,TRBJ2-7
CASRTGLANTEAFF,TRBV6-5,TRBJ1-1
CASSLGSGSGNAIYF,TRBV7-8,TRBJ1-3
CSPQGKGNTEAFF,TRBV29-1,TRBJ1-1
CASSQGGGFRGPRTEAFF,TRBV19,TRBJ1-1
CASSLDSREGYTF,TRBV5-1,TRBJ1-2
CASSRSIGEAFF,TRBV6-2/TRBV6-3,TRBJ1-1
CASRYSGTRPLSPLHF,TRBV7-2,TRBJ1-6
CAINEPGLAVETQYF,TRBV10-3,TRBJ2-5
CASSLSGAFGDGYTF,TRBV24-1,TRBJ1-2
CSAEGDGPYEQYF,TRBV29-1,TRBJ2-7
CASSATGNEQFF,TRBV7-6,.
CSATDPSTGAQETQYF,TRBV29-1,TRBJ2-5
CASSRTGGTGLTEAFF,TRBV6-6,TRBJ1-1
CASSPSAIEVAGVTYEQYF,TRBV14,TRBJ2-7
CASSQDIVGQSLFF,TRBV4-3,TRBJ1-4
CASSKASRPYEQYF,TRBV9,TRBJ2-7
CASSLDPGGFGYGYTF,TRBV7-2,TRBJ1-2
CASSYGTGYYEQYF,TRBV7-2,TRBJ2-7
CASSLRDRQYF,TRBV11-3,TRBJ2-7
CSARGGRLADSYNEQFF,TRBV20-1,.
CASSVSGTAYEQYF,TRBV6-1,TRBJ2-7